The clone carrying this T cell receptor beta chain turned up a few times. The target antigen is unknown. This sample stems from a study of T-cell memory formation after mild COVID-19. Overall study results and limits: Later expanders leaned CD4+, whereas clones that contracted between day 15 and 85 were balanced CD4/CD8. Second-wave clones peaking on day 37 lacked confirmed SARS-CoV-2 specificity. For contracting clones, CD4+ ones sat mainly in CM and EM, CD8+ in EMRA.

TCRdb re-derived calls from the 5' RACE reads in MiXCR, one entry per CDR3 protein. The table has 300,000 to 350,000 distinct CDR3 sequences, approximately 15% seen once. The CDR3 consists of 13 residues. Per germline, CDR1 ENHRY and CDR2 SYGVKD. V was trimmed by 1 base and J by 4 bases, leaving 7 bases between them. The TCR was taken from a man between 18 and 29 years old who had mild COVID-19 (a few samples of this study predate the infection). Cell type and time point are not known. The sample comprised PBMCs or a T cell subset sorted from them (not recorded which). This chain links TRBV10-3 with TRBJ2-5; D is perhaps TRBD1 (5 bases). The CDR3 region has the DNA TGTGCCATCAGTGAGTTGCAGGGAGAGACCCAGTACTTC. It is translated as CAISELQGETQYF.